These 3 T cell receptor beta chains came from one sample sequenced in a study of cytomegalovirus exposure and HLA in healthy donors. With 60 Vbeta and 13 Jbeta primers, the PCR was carried out. TCRdb's copy holds only in-frame clones and misses some; the assay was immunoSEQ multiplex PCR. The listing records 34,000 or so clones. The specimen sequenced was PBMCs. These receptors came from a female donor in good health and CMV-seronegative.

The J gene is TRBJ2-7, the V gene TRBV19; 9 nucleotides agree with TRBD1. The CDR3 spans 14 residues. J was trimmed by 4 bases and V by 5 bases; bases with no gene match: 6. Germline CDR1 and CDR2: LNHDA and SQIVND (reference sequence). CDR3 sequence reads: CASSWGQGLYEQYF. DNA of the CDR3: TGTGCCAGTAGTTGGGGACAGGGATTGTACGAGCAGTACTTC.

In DNA form, the CDR3 reads TGCAGCGTTGAAGGGCGGGGACGGGGGCAGTACTTC. This encodes CSVEGRGRGQYF. This sequence joins TRBV29-1 and TRBJ2-7; D might be TRBD2 (6 bases). This CDR3 contains 12 residues. The V and J ends lost 1 base and 9 bases respectively, with 13 bases between them. Germline V CDR1 and CDR2: SQVTM, ANQGSEA.

This chain links TRBV5-1 with TRBJ2-5, with D perhaps matching TRBD2 (6 bases). The CDR3 is 14 amino acids. Germline loops: CDR1 SGHRS, CDR2 YFSETQ. V lost 0 bases to trimming and J lost 4 bases, with 10 bases between them. The CDR3 loop is CASSLGLVLETQYF. The CDR3 bases are TGCGCCAGCAGCTTGGGACTAGTCTTAGAGACCCAGTACTTC.